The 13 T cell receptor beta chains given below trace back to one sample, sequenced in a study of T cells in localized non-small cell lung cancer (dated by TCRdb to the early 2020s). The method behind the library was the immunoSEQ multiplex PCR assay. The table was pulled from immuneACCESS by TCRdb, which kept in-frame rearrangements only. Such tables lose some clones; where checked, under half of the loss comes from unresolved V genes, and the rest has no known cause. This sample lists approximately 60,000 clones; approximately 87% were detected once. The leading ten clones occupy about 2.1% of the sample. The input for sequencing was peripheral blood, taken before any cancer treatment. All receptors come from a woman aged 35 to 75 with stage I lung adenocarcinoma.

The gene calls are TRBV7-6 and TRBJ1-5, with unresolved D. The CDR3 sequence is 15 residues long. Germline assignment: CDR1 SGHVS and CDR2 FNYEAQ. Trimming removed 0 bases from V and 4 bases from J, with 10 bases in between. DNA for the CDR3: TGTGCCAGCAGCTTAGCAACGGATCCTAATCAGCCCCAGCATTTT. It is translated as CASSLATDPNQPQHF.

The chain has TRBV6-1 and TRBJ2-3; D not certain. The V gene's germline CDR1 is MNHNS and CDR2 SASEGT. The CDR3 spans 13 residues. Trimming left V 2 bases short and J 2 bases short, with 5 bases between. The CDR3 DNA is TGTGCCAGCAGTGAACAGAACACAGATACGCAGTATTTT. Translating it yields CASSEQNTDTQYF.

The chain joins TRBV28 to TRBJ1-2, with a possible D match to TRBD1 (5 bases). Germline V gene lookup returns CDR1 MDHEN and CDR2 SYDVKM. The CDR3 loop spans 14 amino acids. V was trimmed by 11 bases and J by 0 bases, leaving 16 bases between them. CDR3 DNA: TGTGCCGCAACGGGGCAGGGCGCTAACTATGGCTACACCTTC. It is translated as CAATGQGANYGYTF.

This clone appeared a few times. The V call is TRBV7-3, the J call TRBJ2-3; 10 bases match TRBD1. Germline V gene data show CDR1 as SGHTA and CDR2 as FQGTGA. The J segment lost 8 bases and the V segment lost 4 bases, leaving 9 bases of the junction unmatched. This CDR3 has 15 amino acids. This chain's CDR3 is CASSSPGTGVGTQYF. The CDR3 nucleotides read TGTGCCAGCAGCTCGCCCGGGACAGGGGTCGGTACGCAGTATTTT.

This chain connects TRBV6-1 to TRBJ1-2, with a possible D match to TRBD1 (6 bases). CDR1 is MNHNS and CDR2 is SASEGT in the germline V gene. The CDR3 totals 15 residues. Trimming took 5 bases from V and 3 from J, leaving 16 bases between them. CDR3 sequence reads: CASSKDAKGDYGYTF. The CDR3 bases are TGTGCCAGCAGTAAGGACGCCAAGGGGGACTATGGCTACACCTTC.

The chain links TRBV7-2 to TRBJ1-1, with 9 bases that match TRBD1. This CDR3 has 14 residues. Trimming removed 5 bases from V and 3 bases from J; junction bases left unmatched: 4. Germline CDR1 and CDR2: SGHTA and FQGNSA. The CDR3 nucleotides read TGTGCCAGCAGCCTCCGGGACAGGGACACTGAAGCTTTCTTT. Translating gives CASSLRDRDTEAFF.

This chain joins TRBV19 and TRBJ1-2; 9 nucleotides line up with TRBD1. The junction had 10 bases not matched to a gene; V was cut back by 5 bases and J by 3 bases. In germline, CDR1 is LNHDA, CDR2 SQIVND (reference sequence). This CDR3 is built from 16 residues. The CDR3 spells CASSAYRGLSDYGYTF. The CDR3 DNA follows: TGTGCCAGTAGTGCGTACAGGGGGCTCTCGGACTATGGCTACACCTTC.

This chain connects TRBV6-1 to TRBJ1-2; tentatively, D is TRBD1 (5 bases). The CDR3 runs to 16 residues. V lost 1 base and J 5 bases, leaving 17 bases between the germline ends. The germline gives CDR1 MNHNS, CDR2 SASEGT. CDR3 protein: CASSEGGERTRYGYTF. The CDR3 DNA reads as TGTGCCAGCAGTGAAGGAGGGGAACGGACTCGATATGGCTACACCTTC.

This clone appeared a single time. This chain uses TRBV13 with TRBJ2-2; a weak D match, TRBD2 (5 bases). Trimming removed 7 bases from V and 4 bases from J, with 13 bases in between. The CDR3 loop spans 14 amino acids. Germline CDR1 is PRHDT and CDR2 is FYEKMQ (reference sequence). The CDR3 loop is CASTTGVSTGELFF. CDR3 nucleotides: TGTGCCAGCACCACCGGGGTTAGCACCGGGGAGCTGTTTTTT.

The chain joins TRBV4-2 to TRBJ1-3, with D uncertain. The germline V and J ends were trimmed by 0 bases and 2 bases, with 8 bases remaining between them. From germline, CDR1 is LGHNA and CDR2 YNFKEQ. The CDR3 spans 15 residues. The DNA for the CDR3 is TGTGCCAGCAGCCAAGAGTACTCCGCTGGAAACACCATATATTTT. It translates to CASSQEYSAGNTIYF.

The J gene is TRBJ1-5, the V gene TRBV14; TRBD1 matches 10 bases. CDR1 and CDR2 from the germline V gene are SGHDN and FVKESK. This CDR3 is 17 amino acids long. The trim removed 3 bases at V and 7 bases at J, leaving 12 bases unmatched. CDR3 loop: CASSHATGGGWVQPQHF. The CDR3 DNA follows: TGTGCCAGCAGCCATGCGACAGGGGGCGGTTGGGTCCAGCCCCAGCATTTT. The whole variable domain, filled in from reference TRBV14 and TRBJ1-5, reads EAGVTQFPSHSVIEKGQTVTLRCDPISGHDNLYWYRRVMGKEIKFLLHFVKESKQDESGMPNNRFLAERTGGTYSTLKVQPAELEDSGVYFCASSHATGGGWVQPQHFGDGTRLSIL.

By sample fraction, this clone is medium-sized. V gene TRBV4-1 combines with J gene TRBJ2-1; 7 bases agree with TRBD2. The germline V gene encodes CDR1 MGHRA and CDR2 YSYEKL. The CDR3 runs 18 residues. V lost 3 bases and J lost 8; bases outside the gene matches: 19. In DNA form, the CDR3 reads TGCGCCAGCAGCCATCAACCTCGGGGGGAGGGAGAGTACGATGAGCAGTTCTTC. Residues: CASSHQPRGEGEYDEQFF.

CDR3 region: CASSLTQETQYF. CDR3 in DNA: TGTGCCAGCAGCCTTACGCAGGAGACCCAGTACTTC. This chain connects TRBV7-9 to TRBJ2-5; no reliable D call. This CDR3 region has 12 residues. CDR1 is SEHNR, CDR2 FQNEAQ, per germline (reference sequence). V lost 5 bases and J 5 bases, leaving 9 bases between the germline ends. Filled out from reference TRBV7-9 and TRBJ2-5, the complete variable domain reads DTGVSQNPRHKITKRGQNVTFRCDPISEHNRLYWYRQTLGQGPEFLTYFQNEAQLEKSRLLSDRFSAERPKGSFSTLEIQRTEQGDSAMYLCASSLTQETQYFGPGTRLLVL.